This T cell receptor (beta chain) is from a study of identical twins. V lost 1 base and J 0 bases, leaving 10 bases between the germline ends. Germline-derived CDR1 and CDR2 are SGHVS and FQNEAQ. This CDR3 comprises 16 residues. Carrying unique molecular identifiers, the cDNA also gained a universal primer site through template switching. TCRdb recomputed calls from the 5' RACE reads with MiXCR, one row per CDR3 protein. Here the sample spans approximately 890,000 distinct CDR3 sequences, roughly 12% being singletons. Study conclusions and caveats: Excess twin sharing in beta out-of-frame sequences was weaker. Out-of-frame alpha sequences common to twins were enriched for low generation probability.

About this clonotype: Its antigen is unidentified.

In addition, the sample was reused for a study of yellow fever vaccine responses in identical twins.

Sequences were obtained from PBMCs. This clonotype originated in a woman aged 18 to 35 in good health. The V and J genes are TRBV7-8 and TRBJ1-5, with a possible D match to TRBD1 (5 bases). The chain's CDR3 is CASSLEGSYSNQPQHF. In DNA, the CDR3 is TGTGCCAGCAGCTTAGAGGGGTCGTATAGCAATCAGCCCCAGCATTTT.